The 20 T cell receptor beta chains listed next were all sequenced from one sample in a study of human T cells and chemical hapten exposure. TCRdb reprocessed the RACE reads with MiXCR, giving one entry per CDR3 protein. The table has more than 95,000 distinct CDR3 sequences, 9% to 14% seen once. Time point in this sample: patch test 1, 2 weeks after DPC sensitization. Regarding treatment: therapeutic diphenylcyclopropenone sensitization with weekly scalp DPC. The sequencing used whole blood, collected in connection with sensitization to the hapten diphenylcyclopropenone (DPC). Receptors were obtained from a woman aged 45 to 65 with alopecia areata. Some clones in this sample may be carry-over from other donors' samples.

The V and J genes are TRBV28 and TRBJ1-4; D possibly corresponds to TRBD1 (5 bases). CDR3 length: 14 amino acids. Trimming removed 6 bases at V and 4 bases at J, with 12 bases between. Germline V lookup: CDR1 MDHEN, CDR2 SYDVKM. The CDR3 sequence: CASSRRQGNEKLFF. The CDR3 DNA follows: TGTGCCAGCAGCCGACGTCAGGGTAATGAAAAACTGTTTTTT.

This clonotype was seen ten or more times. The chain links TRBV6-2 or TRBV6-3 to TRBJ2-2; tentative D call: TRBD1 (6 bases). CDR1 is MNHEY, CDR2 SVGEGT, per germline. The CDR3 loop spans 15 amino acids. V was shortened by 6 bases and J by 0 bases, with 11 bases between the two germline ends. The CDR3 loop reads CASRRDIANTGELFF. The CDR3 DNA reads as TGTGCCAGCAGAAGGGACATCGCGAACACCGGGGAGCTGTTTTTT.

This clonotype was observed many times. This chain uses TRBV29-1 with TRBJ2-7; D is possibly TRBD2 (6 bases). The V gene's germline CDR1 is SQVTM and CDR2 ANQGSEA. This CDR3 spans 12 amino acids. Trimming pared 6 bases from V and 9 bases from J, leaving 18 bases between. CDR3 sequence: CSVTDRLGGQYF. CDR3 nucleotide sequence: TGCAGCGTCACAGATAGACTAGGCGGGCAGTACTTC.

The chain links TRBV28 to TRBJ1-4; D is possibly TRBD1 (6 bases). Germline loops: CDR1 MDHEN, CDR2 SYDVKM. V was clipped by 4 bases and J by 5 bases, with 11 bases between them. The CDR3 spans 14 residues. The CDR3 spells CASSSGQTNEKLFF. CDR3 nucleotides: TGTGCCAGCAGTTCAGGACAGACGAATGAAAAACTGTTTTTT. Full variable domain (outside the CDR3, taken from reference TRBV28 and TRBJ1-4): DVKVTQSSRYLVKRTGEKVFLECVQDMDHENMFWYRQDPGLGLRLIYFSYDVKMKEKGDIPEGYSVSREKKERFSLILESASTNQTSMYLCASSSGQTNEKLFFGSGTQLSVL.

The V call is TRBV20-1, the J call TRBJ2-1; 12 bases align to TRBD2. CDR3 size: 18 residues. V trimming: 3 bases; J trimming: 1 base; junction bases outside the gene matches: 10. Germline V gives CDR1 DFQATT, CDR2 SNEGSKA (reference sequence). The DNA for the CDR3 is TGCAGTGCTAGCCGCCTAGCGGGGGGGCCGAAATCCTACAATGAGCAGTTCTTC. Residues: CSASRLAGGPKSYNEQFF.

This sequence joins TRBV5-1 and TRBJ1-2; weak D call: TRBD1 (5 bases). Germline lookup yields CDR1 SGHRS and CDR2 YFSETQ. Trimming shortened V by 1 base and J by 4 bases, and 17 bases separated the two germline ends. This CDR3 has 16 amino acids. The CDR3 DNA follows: TGCGCCAGCAGCTTGAATATAGCCGGGGCGGCCTATGGCTACACCTTC. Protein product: CASSLNIAGAAYGYTF. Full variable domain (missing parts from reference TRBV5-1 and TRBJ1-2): KAGVTQTPRYLIKTRGQQVTLSCSPISGHRSVSWYQQTPGQGLQFLFEYFSETQRNKGNFPGRFSGRQFSNSRSEMNVSTLELGDSALYLCASSLNIAGAAYGYTFGSGTRLTVV.

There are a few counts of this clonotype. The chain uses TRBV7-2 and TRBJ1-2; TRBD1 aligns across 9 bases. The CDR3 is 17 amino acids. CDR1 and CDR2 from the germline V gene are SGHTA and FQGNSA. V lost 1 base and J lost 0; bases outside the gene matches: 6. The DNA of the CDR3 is TGTGCCAGCAGCTTAGGTGGGACAGGGCCTTCTAACTATGGCTACACCTTC. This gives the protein CASSLGGTGPSNYGYTF.

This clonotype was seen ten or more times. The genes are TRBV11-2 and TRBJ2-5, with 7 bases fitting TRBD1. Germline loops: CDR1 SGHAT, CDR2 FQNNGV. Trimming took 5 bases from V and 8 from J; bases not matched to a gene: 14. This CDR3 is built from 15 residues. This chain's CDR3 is CASSPRTGPDVTQYF. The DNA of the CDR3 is TGTGCCAGCAGCCCGCGGACAGGACCTGATGTAACCCAGTACTTC.

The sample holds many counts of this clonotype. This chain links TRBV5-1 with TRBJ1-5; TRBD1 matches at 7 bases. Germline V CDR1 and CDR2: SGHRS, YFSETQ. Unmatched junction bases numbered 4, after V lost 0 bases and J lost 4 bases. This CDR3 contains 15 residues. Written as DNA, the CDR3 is TGCGCCAGCAGCTTGGGTGGGACAGAAAATCAGCCCCAGCATTTT. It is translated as CASSLGGTENQPQHF.

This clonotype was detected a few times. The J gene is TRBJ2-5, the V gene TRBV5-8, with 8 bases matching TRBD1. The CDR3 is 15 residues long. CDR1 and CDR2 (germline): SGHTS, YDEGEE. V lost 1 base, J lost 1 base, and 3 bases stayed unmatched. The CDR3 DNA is TGTGCCAGCAGCTTGTTGGACAGGGTCCAAGAGACCCAGTACTTC. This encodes CASSLLDRVQETQYF.

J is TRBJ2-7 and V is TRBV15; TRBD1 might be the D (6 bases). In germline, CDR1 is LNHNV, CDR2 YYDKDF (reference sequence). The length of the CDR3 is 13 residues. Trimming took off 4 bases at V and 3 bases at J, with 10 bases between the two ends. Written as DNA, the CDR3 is TGTGCCACCAGCACAGGGGATTTCTACGAGCAGTACTTC. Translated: CATSTGDFYEQYF.

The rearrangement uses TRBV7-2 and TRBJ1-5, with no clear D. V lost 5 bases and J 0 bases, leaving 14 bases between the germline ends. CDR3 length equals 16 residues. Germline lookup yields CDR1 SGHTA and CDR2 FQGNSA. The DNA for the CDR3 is TGTGCCAGCAGCCCAGCGGGGTTATATAGCAATCAGCCCCAGCATTTT. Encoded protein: CASSPAGLYSNQPQHF.

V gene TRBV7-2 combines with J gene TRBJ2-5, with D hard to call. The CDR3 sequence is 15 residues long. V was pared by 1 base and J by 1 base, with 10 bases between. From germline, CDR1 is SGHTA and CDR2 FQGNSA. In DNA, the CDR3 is TGTGCCAGCAGCTTAGGATTGGGAATCCAAGAGACCCAGTACTTC. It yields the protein CASSLGLGIQETQYF.

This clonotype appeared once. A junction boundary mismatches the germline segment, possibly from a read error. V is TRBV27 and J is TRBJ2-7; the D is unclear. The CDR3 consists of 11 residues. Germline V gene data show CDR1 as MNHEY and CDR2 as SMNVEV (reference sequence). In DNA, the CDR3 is TGTGTCAGCTCCATAGGGTACGAGCAGTACTTC. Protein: CVSSIGYEQYF.

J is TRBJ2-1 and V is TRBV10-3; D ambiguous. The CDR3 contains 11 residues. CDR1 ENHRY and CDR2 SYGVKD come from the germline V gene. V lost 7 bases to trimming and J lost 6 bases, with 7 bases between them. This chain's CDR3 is CAIKGSNEQFF. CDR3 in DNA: TGTGCCATCAAGGGTAGCAATGAGCAGTTCTTC.

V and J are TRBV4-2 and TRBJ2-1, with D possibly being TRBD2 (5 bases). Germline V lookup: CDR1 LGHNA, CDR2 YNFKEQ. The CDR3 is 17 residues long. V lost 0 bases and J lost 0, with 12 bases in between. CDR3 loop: CASSQEPGGSSYNEQFF. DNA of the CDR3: TGTGCCAGCAGCCAAGAGCCGGGTGGGAGCTCCTACAATGAGCAGTTCTTC.

CDR3 in amino acids: CASSLRTVKETQYF. In DNA form, the CDR3 reads TGTGCCAGCAGCTTAAGAACAGTTAAAGAGACCCAGTACTTC. V is TRBV11-2 and J is TRBJ2-5; no reliable D call. The length of the CDR3 is 14 residues. Per germline, CDR1 SGHAT and CDR2 FQNNGV. The V end was cut by 2 bases, the J end by 3 bases, with 10 bases between.

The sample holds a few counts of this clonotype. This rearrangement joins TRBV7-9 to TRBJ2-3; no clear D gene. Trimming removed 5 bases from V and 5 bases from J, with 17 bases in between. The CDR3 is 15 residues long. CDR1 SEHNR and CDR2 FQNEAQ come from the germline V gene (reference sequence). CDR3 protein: CASSAWAGDLDTQYF. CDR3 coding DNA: TGTGCCAGCAGCGCATGGGCCGGAGATTTAGATACGCAGTATTTT.

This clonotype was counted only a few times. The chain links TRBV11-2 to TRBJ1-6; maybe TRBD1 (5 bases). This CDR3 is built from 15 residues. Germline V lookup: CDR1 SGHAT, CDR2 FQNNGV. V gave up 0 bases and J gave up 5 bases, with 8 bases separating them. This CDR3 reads CASSLEGLNNSPLHF. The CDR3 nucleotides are TGTGCCAGCAGCTTAGAGGGACTCAATAATTCACCCCTCCACTTT.

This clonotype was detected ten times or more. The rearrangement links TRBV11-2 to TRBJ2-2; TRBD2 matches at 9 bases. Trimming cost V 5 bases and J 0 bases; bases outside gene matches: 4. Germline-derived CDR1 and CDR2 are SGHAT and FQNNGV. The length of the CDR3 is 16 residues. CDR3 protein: CASSRIAGANTGELFF. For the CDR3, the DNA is TGTGCCAGCAGCCGTATAGCGGGGGCGAACACCGGGGAGCTGTTTTTT. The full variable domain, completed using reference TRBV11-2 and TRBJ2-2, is EAGVAQSPRYKIIEKRQSVAFWCNPISGHATLYWYQQILGQGPKLLIQFQNNGVVDDSQLPKDRFSAERLKGVDSTLKIQPAKLEDSAVYLCASSRIAGANTGELFFGEGSRLTVL.